This T cell receptor beta chain was observed in a study of blood T cell repertoires in COVID-19 (TCRdb year 2020). Describing the broader study: Collaborator samples came from the United States, Italy and Spain and covered acute and convalescent phases of COVID-19. The prospective study material was composed of cDNA or gDNA derived from T cells, B-cell-depleted T cells, or PBMCs. Subjects who had been exposed to COVID-19, were actively infected with it, or had recovered from it provided the deeply sampled blood TCRbeta repertoires that made up the dataset. The repertoires were released in a freely available public database intended as a resource for research on the immune response to SARS-CoV-2. Samples were obtained from the ongoing ImmuneRACE study (first 160 participants) and from 1,254 subjects provided by 6 global collaborators. The sample metadata nearly always contained a de-identified subject ID, COVID-19 status, age in years and sex. Where available, HLA class I and class II types were taken from metadata supplied by the sample provider and were not determined by assay-based typing.

The table lists this clone with a count of one. The antigen it binds to is not known. No much larger clonotype is one base removed from it; base qualities were not supplied. Broad study findings and their caveats: Clinical and demographic metadata were provided uncurated, with the amount varying by source and participant.

Taken from cysteine to phenylalanine, the CDR3 has 15 residues. This entry keeps only the CDR3 DNA: 45 bases, framed from base 1. Relative to germline, V is missing 4 bases and J is missing 2 bases, with 6 bases of the junction outside any gene match. As encoded in the germline V gene (reference sequence), CDR1 is LNHDA while CDR2 is SQIVND. Each collaborating institution followed its own protocols to collect whole blood in K2EDTA tubes. For TCRbeta analysis, collaborators shipped samples as frozen whole blood, isolated PBMCs, or DNA extracted from either of those sample types. TCRbeta CDR3 regions were amplified from genomic DNA using the immunoSEQ Assay, a bias-controlled multiplex PCR. In the original analysis: Within the assay, amplification of reference gene primers was used to estimate how many nucleated cells each sample contained. Sequence reads were collapsed and filtered to measure the absolute abundance of every unique TCRbeta CDR3 rearrangement. Productive Simpson clonality was computed per sample as the square root of Simpson's diversity index over productive rearrangements. Imported from immuneACCESS, the table was reduced by TCRdb to in-frame sequences with V and J called. These copies leave out some clones; in studies compared against another copy, an unresolved V gene accounts for under half, and the cause of the remainder is not known. That table supplies the V and J calls and clone size; D and trimming were determined from the DNA. For this sample there are roughly 190,000 clones; 84% appear just once. The biggest ten clones account for approximately 15% of the sample.

The receptor was derived from a young man with active or convalescent COVID-19. The material sequenced was peripheral blood. Here the chain combines TRBV19 and TRBJ2-3, with 7 bases matching TRBD1. The nucleotide sequence reads as follows: TGTGCCAGTAGTACGGGACAGCTAGTCACAGATACGCAGTATTTT. Its translation reads: CASSTGQLVTDTQYF.